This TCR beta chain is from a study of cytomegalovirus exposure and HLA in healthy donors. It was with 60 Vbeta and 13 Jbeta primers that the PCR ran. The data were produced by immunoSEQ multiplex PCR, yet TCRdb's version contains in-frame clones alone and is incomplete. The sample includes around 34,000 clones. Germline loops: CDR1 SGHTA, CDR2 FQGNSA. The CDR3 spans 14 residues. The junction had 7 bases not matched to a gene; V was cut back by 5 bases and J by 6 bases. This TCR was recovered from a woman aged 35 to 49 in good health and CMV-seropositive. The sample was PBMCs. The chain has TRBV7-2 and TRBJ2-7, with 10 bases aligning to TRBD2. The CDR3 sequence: CASSSTSGTGEQYF. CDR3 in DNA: TGTGCCAGCAGCAGTACTAGCGGGACTGGCGAGCAGTACTTC.